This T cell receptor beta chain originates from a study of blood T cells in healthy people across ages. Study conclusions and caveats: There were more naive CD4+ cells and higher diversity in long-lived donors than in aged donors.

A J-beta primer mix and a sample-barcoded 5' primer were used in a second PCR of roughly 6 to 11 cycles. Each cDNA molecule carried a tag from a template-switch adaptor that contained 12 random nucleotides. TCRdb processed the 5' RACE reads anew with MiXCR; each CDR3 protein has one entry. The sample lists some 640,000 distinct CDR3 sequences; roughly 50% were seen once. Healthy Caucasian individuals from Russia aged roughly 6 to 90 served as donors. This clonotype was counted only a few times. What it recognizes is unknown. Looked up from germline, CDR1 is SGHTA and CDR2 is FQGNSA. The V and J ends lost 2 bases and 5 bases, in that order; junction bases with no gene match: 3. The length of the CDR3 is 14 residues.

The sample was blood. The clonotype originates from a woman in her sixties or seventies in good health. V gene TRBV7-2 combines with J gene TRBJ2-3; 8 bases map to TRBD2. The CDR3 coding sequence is TGTGCCAGCAGCTTATCGGGAGGGTTAGATACGCAGTATTTT. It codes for CASSLSGGLDTQYF.